The 12 T cell receptor beta chains given below trace back to one sample, sequenced in a study of blood T cell repertoires in COVID-19. Produced via immunoSEQ multiplex PCR; TCRdb's table is partial and in-frame only. This table has 150,000 to 200,000 clones, around 73% appearing once. The specimen was PBMCs or T cells enriched from blood (not recorded which). Receptors originate from a woman aged 45-60 years who had recovered from COVID-19.

The CDR3 protein is CASSLGGSTSTDTQYF. The DNA for the CDR3 is TGCGCCAGCAGCTTGGGAGGGAGCACTAGCACAGATACGCAGTATTTT. The V and J genes are TRBV5-1 and TRBJ2-3, with D perhaps matching TRBD2 (5 bases). The CDR3 is 16 amino acids. Trimming left V 0 bases short and J 0 bases short, with 11 bases between. Germline V CDR1 and CDR2: SGHRS, YFSETQ.

The gene calls are TRBV4-1 and TRBJ2-3; TRBD1 matches 8 bases. The CDR3 loop spans 15 amino acids. J gave up 4 bases and V 4 bases, and 7 bases lay outside the gene matches. Germline CDR1 and CDR2: MGHRA and YSYEKL. CDR3 in DNA: TGCGCCAGCAGCCTGACAGGGGAAGGTTCAGATACGCAGTATTTT. As protein: CASSLTGEGSDTQYF.

The rearrangement joins TRBV28 to TRBJ1-5; weak D call: TRBD1 (6 bases). CDR1 and CDR2 from the germline V gene are MDHEN and SYDVKM. Trimming shortened V by 4 bases and J by 6 bases, and 16 bases separated the two germline ends. This CDR3 is 15 amino acids long. The CDR3 is CASSSGGGGGQPQHF. The CDR3, as DNA: TGTGCCAGCAGTTCCGGTGGGGGAGGGGGTCAGCCCCAGCATTTT.

The chain combines TRBV4-2 with TRBJ1-2, with D perhaps matching TRBD1 (6 bases). The CDR3 covers 18 residues. V was clipped by 0 bases and J by 4 bases, with 21 bases between them. From germline, CDR1 is LGHNA and CDR2 YNFKEQ. CDR3 loop: CASSQDRDTGILSYGYTF. CDR3 DNA: TGTGCCAGCAGCCAAGATCGGGATACAGGGATTTTATCCTATGGCTACACCTTC.

The chain carries TRBV30 and TRBJ2-6; perhaps TRBD2 as D (5 bases). In germline, CDR1 is GTSNPN, CDR2 SVGIG (reference sequence). The CDR3 consists of 16 residues. Trimming cost V 5 bases and J 0 bases, with 14 bases left between them. CDR3 sequence reads: CAWALEGFSGANVLTF. In nucleotides, the CDR3 is TGTGCCTGGGCACTCGAGGGATTCTCTGGGGCCAACGTCCTGACTTTC.

The V call is TRBV3-1 (or the pseudogene TRBV3-2), the J call TRBJ2-1, with D perhaps TRBD2 (5 bases). From germline, CDR1 is LGHDT and CDR2 YNNKEL (reference sequence). The CDR3 length is 16 residues. V lost 5 bases, J lost 8 bases, and 22 bases lay in between. As DNA, the CDR3 is TGTGCCAGCAGCACCGGTCTCCCCGGGGTGTGGGATGAGCAGTTCTTC. As protein: CASSTGLPGVWDEQFF.

The chain is built from TRBV7-3 and TRBJ2-1; TRBD1 matches at 8 bases. Germline lookup yields CDR1 SGHTA and CDR2 FQGTGA. J gave up 5 bases and V 5 bases, and 26 bases lay outside the gene matches. This CDR3 has 21 amino acids. Here the CDR3 reads CASSKIPGQAFGRGGDNEQFF. The CDR3 nucleotides are TGTGCCAGCAGCAAAATTCCGGGACAGGCCTTCGGTCGAGGCGGGGACAATGAGCAGTTCTTC.

This chain uses TRBV6-1 with TRBJ1-5; TRBD1 agrees at 7 bases. The CDR3 contains 15 residues. The trim removed 1 base at V and 7 bases at J, leaving 7 bases unmatched. Germline V gene lookup returns CDR1 MNHNS and CDR2 SASEGT. The CDR3 loop is CASSEDRGLWQPQHF. The CDR3 bases are TGTGCCAGCAGTGAAGACAGGGGCTTGTGGCAGCCCCAGCATTTT.

This chain uses TRBV7-9 with TRBJ2-1; TRBD2 matches 7 bases. Losses at the gene ends were 5 bases for V and 9 bases for J; bases not matched to a gene: 7. This CDR3 comprises 13 residues. Germline V gene data show CDR1 as SEHNR and CDR2 as FQNEAQ (reference sequence). The CDR3 bases are TGTGCCAGCAGCCAAAGACTAGCTGGTGAGCAGTTCTTC. It specifies CASSQRLAGEQFF.

The J gene is TRBJ1-5, the V gene TRBV19; TRBD1 matches at 8 bases. J gave up 2 bases and V 9 bases, and 6 bases lay outside the gene matches. This CDR3 is 14 amino acids long. Germline loops: CDR1 LNHDA, CDR2 SQIVND (reference sequence). The CDR3, as DNA: TGTGCCAGCGTTAAGGACAGGGGCAATCAGCCCCAGCATTTT. It translates to CASVKDRGNQPQHF.

This chain joins TRBV6-5 and TRBJ1-2; D remains unclear. The CDR3 spans 15 residues. V was shortened by 7 bases and J by 0 bases, with 15 bases between the two germline ends. CDR1 and CDR2 (germline): MNHEY, SVGAGI. The CDR3 DNA is TGTGCCAGCAAGGTCTCAAACAGTCCTAACTATGGCTACACCTTC. Protein: CASKVSNSPNYGYTF.

The chain couples TRBV2 to TRBJ1-2; 7 bases line up with TRBD1. V lost 6 bases and J lost 0; bases outside the gene matches: 4. The CDR3 is 14 residues long. Per the germline V gene, CDR1 is SNHLY and CDR2 is FYNNEI. The CDR3 DNA reads as TGTGCCAGCAGGGTGACAGGGACTAACTATGGCTACACCTTC. Protein: CASRVTGTNYGYTF.